These T cell receptor beta chains were read from a single sample in a study of blood T cell repertoires in COVID-19. Some clones are missing from TCRdb's copy, which holds only in-frame ones; the method was immunoSEQ multiplex PCR. The data hold under 300,000 clones, with roughly 86% observed a single time. The source material was PBMCs or T cells enriched from blood (not recorded which). These receptors were collected from a woman aged 25 to 45 who had recovered from COVID-19. Each CDR3 is given with its conserved first and last residue. The D gene is left open where the match is weak. Part of the rows lack a size; the others show once, few, many or a class for expanded clones.

d_call	j_call	clone_size	v_call	cdr3_nt	cdr3_aa
TRBD2	TRBJ2-3	-	TRBV18	TGTGCCAGCTCACCAGGGACTAGCGACGATACGCAGTATTTT	CASSPGTSDDTQYF
-	TRBJ1-1	-	TRBV7-9	TGTGCCAGCAGCTTAGAGGGGCAGCTGAACACTGAAGCTTTCTTT	CASSLEGQLNTEAFF
TRBD2	TRBJ2-5	-	TRBV27	TGTGCCAGCAGTTTACGGAGGGAGGGGACCCAGTACTTC	CASSLRREGTQYF
-	TRBJ1-2	-	TRBV5-4	TGTGCCAGCAGCTCATCTCCCCCACTTGGCTACACCTTC	CASSSSPPLGYTF
-	TRBJ2-7	-	TRBV5-6	TGTGCCAGCAGCTTGGACCCCCGGGCCTACGAGCAGTACTTC	CASSLDPRAYEQYF
TRBD1	TRBJ2-7	-	TRBV9	TGTGCCAGCAGCGTAGAGGGGGCCTCAGGCTACGAGCAGTACTTC	CASSVEGASGYEQYF
TRBD2	TRBJ2-2	-	TRBV15	TGTGCCACCAGCGCGCCCGGGACTAGTAACACCGGGGAGCTGTTTTTT	CATSAPGTSNTGELFF
-	TRBJ1-5	-	TRBV28	TGTGCCAGCCTGTTCAGGGGTCAGGGCAATCAGCCCCAGCATTTT	CASLFRGQGNQPQHF
TRBD1	TRBJ2-1	-	TRBV28	TGTGCCAGCAGTTTAGGACAGGCCCTCTACAATGAGCAGTTCTTC	CASSLGQALYNEQFF
TRBD1	TRBJ2-2	-	TRBV4-1	TGCGCCAGCAGCCATAAAGGCGGCAGGGGGACGGACACCGGGGAGCTGTTTTTT	CASSHKGGRGTDTGELFF
-	TRBJ1-4	-	TRBV28	TGTGCCAGCAGTTTGGGGACTGGGGACAATGAAAAACTGTTTTTT	CASSLGTGDNEKLFF
TRBD2	TRBJ2-1	-	TRBV5-4	TGTGCCAGCAGCAATCCGAGCGGGAACCGGGATGAGCAGTTCTTC	CASSNPSGNRDEQFF
-	TRBJ2-5	-	TRBV2	TGTGCCAGCAGTGAGTCAGCGGAGACCCAGTACTTC	CASSESAETQYF
TRBD1	TRBJ1-1	few	TRBV6-5	TGTGCCAGCCGGGGGACAGGGAACACTGAAGCTTTCTTT	CASRGTGNTEAFF
-	TRBJ2-3	-	TRBV9	TGTGCCAGCAGCGTAGCGGGAGATCGCACAGATACGCAGTATTTT	CASSVAGDRTDTQYF
TRBD1	TRBJ2-2	-	TRBV4-2	TGTGCCAGCAGCCAAGATCCCTCTACAGGGGGCGGAGGGAACGGGGAGCTGTTTTTT	CASSQDPSTGGGGNGELFF
TRBD1	TRBJ1-5	-	TRBV5-6	TGTGCCAGCAGCTCGGAGACAGGGAATCAGCCCCAGCATTTT	CASSSETGNQPQHF
-	TRBJ2-2	-	TRBV27	TGTGCCAGCAGTTCGGCAGCGACCGGGGAGCTGTTTTTT	CASSSAATGELFF
-	TRBJ1-1	-	TRBV6-5	TGTGCCAGCACTAAACAGGCCTACCGGGTGGGAGCTTTCTTT	CASTKQAYRVGAFF
-	TRBJ2-1	-	TRBV9	TGTGCCAGCAGCCTCAGCCGGGAGTCACTGAGGGATGAGCAGTTCTTC	CASSLSRESLRDEQFF
TRBD1	TRBJ1-4	-	TRBV28	TGTGCCAGCAATGTCTCGGGGACAGGGAGACGGGGAGAAAAACTGTTTTTT	CASNVSGTGRRGEKLFF